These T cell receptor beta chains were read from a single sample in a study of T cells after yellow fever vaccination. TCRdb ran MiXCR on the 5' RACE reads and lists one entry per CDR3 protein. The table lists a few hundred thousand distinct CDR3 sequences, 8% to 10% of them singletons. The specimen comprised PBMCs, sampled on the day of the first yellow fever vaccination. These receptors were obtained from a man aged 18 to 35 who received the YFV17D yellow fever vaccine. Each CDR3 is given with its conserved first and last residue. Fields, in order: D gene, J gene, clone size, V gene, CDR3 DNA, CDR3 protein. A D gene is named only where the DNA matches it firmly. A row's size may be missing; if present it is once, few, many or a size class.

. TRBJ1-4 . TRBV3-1 TGTGCCACCACCAAACAGTTCCTGGACTTTTTTAATGAAAAACTGTTTTTT CATTKQFLDFFNEKLFF
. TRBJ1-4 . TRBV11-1 TGTGCCAGCAGCTTAGCTATCATCCCGGGGCTTCTAGGCCTTACTAATGAAAAACTGTTTTTT CASSLAIIPGLLGLTNEKLFF
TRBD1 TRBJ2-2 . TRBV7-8 TGTGCCAGCACTTGGGGACAGGGTGAAACCGGGGAGCTGTTTTTT CASTWGQGETGELFF
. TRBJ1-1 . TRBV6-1 TGTGCCAGCAGTCCCAGGGTGGTTGGTACTGAAGCTTTCTTT CASSPRVVGTEAFF
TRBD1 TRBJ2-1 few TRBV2 TGTGCCAGCGAGGGGGCCCCCAGCGATGAGCAGTTCTTC CASEGAPSDEQFF
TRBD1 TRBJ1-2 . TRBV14 TGTGCCAGCAGCCAAGATCATCGGGACAGGGAGGTTCGGGGCTACACCTTC CASSQDHRDREVRGYTF
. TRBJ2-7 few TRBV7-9 TGTGCCAGCAGCCGTAGACAGTACGAGCAGTACTTC CASSRRQYEQYF
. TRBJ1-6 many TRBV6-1 TGTGCCAGCCATCGGGGGTGGCCCTCCTATAATTCACCCCTCCACTTT CASHRGWPSYNSPLHF
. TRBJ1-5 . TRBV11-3 TGTGCCAGCAGCTTAGGTGGGACACCTGCTTATAGCAATCAGCCCCAGCATTTT CASSLGGTPAYSNQPQHF
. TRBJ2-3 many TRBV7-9 TGTGCCAGCAGCCCGGGGGACTTCCGTTTAACAGATACGCAGTATTTT CASSPGDFRLTDTQYF
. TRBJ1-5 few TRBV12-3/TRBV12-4 TGTGCCAGCAGTCCCCTTCGGGAAGCCGGCTTGGAGCCCCAGCATTTT CASSPLREAGLEPQHF
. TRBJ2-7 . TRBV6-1 TGTGCCAGCAGTGAAGGTCGGGGCAGATTGAAGCAGTACTTC CASSEGRGRLKQYF
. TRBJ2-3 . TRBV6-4 TGTGCCAGCAGTGAACGGGGGTTTGAGGGTACGCAGTATTTT CASSERGFEGTQYF
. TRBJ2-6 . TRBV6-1 TGTGCCAGCAGCCACTACGGTGGGGCTGGGGCCAACGTCCTGACTTTC CASSHYGGAGANVLTF
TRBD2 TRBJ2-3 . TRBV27 TGTACCAGCTGTAAACGGGGGGACTTCTCAGATACGCAGTATTTT CTSCKRGDFSDTQYF
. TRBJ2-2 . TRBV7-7 TGTGCTAGCAGCCCAATCGGCAGGACCGGGGAGCTGTTTTTT CASSPIGRTGELFF
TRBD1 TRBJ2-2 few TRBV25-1 TGTGCCAGCAGTTCTATCCCGGGACAGGGGGACTCCGGGGAGCTGTTTTTT CASSSIPGQGDSGELFF
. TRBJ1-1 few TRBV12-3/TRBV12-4 TGTGCCAGCAGTCCCCAGGGAATCCAGGAGAACACTGAAGCTTTCTTT CASSPQGIQENTEAFF
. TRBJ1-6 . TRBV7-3 TGTGCCAGCAGCTTAATGGCAGATTCACCCCTCCACTTT CASSLMADSPLHF
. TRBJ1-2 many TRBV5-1 TGCGCCAGCAGCTTGGGAGGGGTGGACTATGGCTACACCTTC CASSLGGVDYGYTF
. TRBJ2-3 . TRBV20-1 TGCAGTGCTAGAGAGCCCGGAGGAGCGGAAAGAGATACGCAGTATTTT CSAREPGGAERDTQYF
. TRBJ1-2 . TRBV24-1 TGTGCCACCAGTGATTTCGAAGGGTGGGGCTACACCTTC CATSDFEGWGYTF
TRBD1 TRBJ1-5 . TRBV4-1 TGCGCCAGCAGCCCCTCGGTGGGACAGCACAATCAGCCCCAGCATTTT CASSPSVGQHNQPQHF
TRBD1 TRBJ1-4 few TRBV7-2 TGTGCCAGCAGCACCCGGACAGGGTTTGAAAAACTGTTTTTT CASSTRTGFEKLFF
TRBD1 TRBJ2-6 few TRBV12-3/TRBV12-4 TGTGCCAGCAGTCCCGACAGGGGATCGTCTGGGGCCAACGTCCTGACTTTC CASSPDRGSSGANVLTF
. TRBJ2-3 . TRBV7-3 TGTGCCAGCAGCACAACGGGGCTCACAGATACGCAGTATTTT CASSTTGLTDTQYF
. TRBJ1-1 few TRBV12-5 TGTGCTAGTGGTTTTTGGGTTGCCAGGTCGAACACTGAAGCTTTCTTT CASGFWVARSNTEAFF
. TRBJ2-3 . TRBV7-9 TGTGCCAGCAGCCCGGCGGGGGCCAGGCCGTATTTT CASSPAGARPYF
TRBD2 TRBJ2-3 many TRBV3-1 TGTGCCAGCAGCCAAGATCCAAGCGGGGGGGCGAATACGCAGTATTTT CASSQDPSGGANTQYF
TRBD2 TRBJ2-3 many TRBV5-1 TGCGCCAGCAAAAGCGGGGTCTCCACAGATACGCAGTATTTT CASKSGVSTDTQYF
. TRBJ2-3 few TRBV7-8 TGTGCCAGCAGCTCGATCAGCGGGGATACGCAGTATTTT CASSSISGDTQYF
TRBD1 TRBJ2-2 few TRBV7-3 TGTGCCAGCAGCCCCAATCCTGGACAGGGAACCGGGGAGCTGTTTTTT CASSPNPGQGTGELFF
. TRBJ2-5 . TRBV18 TGTGCCAGCTCACCAGTACGGGGGAACCAAGAGACCCAGTACTTC CASSPVRGNQETQYF
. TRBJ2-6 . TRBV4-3 TGCGCCAGCAGCCAAGAAGGTGTAGGGCTTAGCGGGGCCAACGTCCTGACTTTC CASSQEGVGLSGANVLTF
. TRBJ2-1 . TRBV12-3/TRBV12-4 TGTGCCAGCAGAAGCTCGGGGGCGTCCTACAATGAGCAGTTCTTC CASRSSGASYNEQFF
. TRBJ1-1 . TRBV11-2 TGTGCCAGCAGCTTAGGTAGGAGGGGGGAAGCTTTCTTT CASSLGRRGEAFF
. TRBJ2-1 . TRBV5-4 TGTGCCAGCAGCTATGGCCGGGACGGAGGGCGTGAGCAGTTCTTC CASSYGRDGGREQFF
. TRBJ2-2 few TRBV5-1 TGCGCCAGCGCCCTAGTGCGCCCCGGGGAGCTGTTTTTT CASALVRPGELFF
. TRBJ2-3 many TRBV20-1 TGCAGTGCTATTGGTGGCACAGATACGCAGTATTTT CSAIGGTDTQYF
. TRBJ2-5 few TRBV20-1 TGCAGTGCTGCGGACCTACCCCAAGAGACCCAGTACTTC CSAADLPQETQYF
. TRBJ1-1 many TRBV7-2 TGTGCCAGCACCCAGTGGGGGGTCACTGAAGCTTTCTTT CASTQWGVTEAFF
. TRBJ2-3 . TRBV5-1 TGCGCCAGCAGCTCGGGAGTAGCCACAGATACGCAGTATTTT CASSSGVATDTQYF
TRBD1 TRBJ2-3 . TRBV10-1 TGCGCCAGCAGTGGAACAGGGGGCTTCGATACGCAGTATTTT CASSGTGGFDTQYF
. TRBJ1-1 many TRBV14 TGTGCCAGCAGCCAAGCCGGGGCGCTGAACACTGAAGCTTTCTTT CASSQAGALNTEAFF
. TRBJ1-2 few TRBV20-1 TGCAGTGCTAGAGTGGAGTTCAAGACCGCCTTC CSARVEFKTAF